This TCR beta chain is from a study of cytomegalovirus exposure and HLA in healthy donors. Study-wide background: The use of the same platform for the 120 validation repertoires and the roughly 700 first-cohort repertoires was reported by a later analysis. Whole-study findings and limits: Most sequenced TCRs were rare (though some public TCRs occurred in many donors). The study flagged about 160 TCR beta chains as cytomegalovirus-associated.

Libraries were prepared by immunoSEQ multiplex PCR; TCRdb keeps only in-frame clonotypes and omits some of them. The sample lists about 180,000 clones; roughly nine tenths were seen once. Trimming cost V 5 bases and J 3 bases, with 14 bases left between them. The CDR3 is made up of 14 amino acids. The germline V gene has CDR1 SEHNR and CDR2 FQNEAQ (reference sequence). With regard to this clone: Its antigen is currently unknown.

J is TRBJ2-7 and V is TRBV7-9, with D possibly being TRBD1 (5 bases). The receptor comes from a man aged 18 to 30 in good health and CMV-seropositive. Sequencing was done on a sample of PBMCs. The CDR3 loop is CASSPPWTSYEQYF. CDR3 DNA: TGTGCCAGCAGCCCCCCATGGACAAGCTACGAGCAGTACTTC.